This entry concerns a single TCR beta chain. Its cognate antigen is unknown. Samples were assayed with immunoSEQ v3.0 at survey level. Sequencing efforts were directed toward roughly 40,000-55,000 T-cell genomes per sample. The data were produced by immunoSEQ multiplex PCR, yet TCRdb's version contains in-frame clones alone and is incomplete. Counted here are over 25,000 clones, roughly 85% occurring once; the ten biggest clones make up under 15%. This sample was taken from a study of long-term antiretroviral therapy in people with HIV. A minimum of one pre-ART and two post-ART PBMC samples existed for each donor. CDR1 SGHTA and CDR2 FQGTGA come from the germline V gene. V was clipped by 0 bases and J by 3 bases; unmatched bases: 2. The CDR3 spans 15 residues. Notes on the study in general: Every time point showed a repertoire led by clones expanded before ART. Diversity rose after ART but stayed below transplant donor controls.

Sequencing used unsorted PBMCs, obtained 1.1 years after starting antiretroviral therapy. The TCR comes from a man between 18 and 29 years old with HIV. J is TRBJ1-2 and V is TRBV7-3, with TRBD1 matching 9 bases. The CDR3 DNA follows: TGTGCCAGCAGCTTAACGGGACAGGGAGACTATGGCTACACCTTC. Translating gives CASSLTGQGDYGYTF.